This TCR beta chain is from a study of blood T cells in healthy people across ages. General study results and limits: A strong correlation was seen between TCR beta diversity and naive T cell percentage. Per-million-T-cell TCR beta diversity fell roughly linearly with age.

Primers used in a second PCR of about 6 to 11 cycles were a sample-barcoded 5' primer and a J-beta primer mix. One entry per CDR3 protein results from TCRdb running MiXCR on the 5' RACE reads. In the table there are about a million distinct CDR3 sequences, about 51% of which are singletons. The CDR3 is 16 amino acids. The ends were cut back, 2 bases at V and 5 bases at J, with 18 bases in the middle. From germline, CDR1 is MNHEY and CDR2 SVGAGI. Caucasian, healthy and from Russia, the donors were aged between about 6 and 90. On this clonotype itself: Its antigen is unidentified.

V gene TRBV6-5 combines with J gene TRBJ2-5; D may be TRBD2 (5 bases). The sample consisted of blood. This clonotype was obtained from a woman aged 55 to 70 in good health. In DNA form, the CDR3 reads TGTGCCAGCAGTTACGCAGGCCGAGCCCCGGGGGAGACCCAGTACTTC. This sequence encodes CASSYAGRAPGETQYF.